This is a list of T cell receptor beta chains from one sample in a study of shared clonotypes between healthy human individuals. The repertoire was sequenced with immunoSEQ multiplex PCR; TCRdb's copy has only in-frame clones and lacks some. In the table there are about 470,000 clones, around 75% of which are singletons. The sequencing sample was made of PBMCs. Every receptor here comes from a woman between 40 and 50 years old in good health. Some clones in this sample may be carry-over from other donors' samples. Each CDR3 is given with its conserved first and last residue.

CDR3 protein	V gene	J gene
CASSMGRERYEQYF	TRBV19	TRBJ2-7
CASSKDRGNDEQYF	TRBV5-1	TRBJ2-7
CASSDPGQGLGSTEAFF	TRBV2	TRBJ1-1
CASSQQGGTDTQYF	TRBV2	TRBJ2-3
CASSESYQPQHF	TRBV10-1	TRBJ1-5
CASGRGGGRGTDTQYF	TRBV28	TRBJ2-3
CASSFSSGTGGEKLFF	TRBV28	TRBJ1-4
CASITGWGKNRQPQHF	TRBV28	TRBJ1-5
CASTWDRGTGEKLFF	TRBV6-1	TRBJ1-4
CASSQDLAGPYNEQFF	TRBV4-1	TRBJ2-1
CASSPRGGANTGELFF	TRBV7-2	TRBJ2-2
CASMSGRGQTNEKLFF	TRBV6-6	TRBJ1-4
CASSQNGVGYTF	TRBV6-1	TRBJ1-2
CASSPGDQVRNQPQHF	TRBV18	TRBJ1-5
CASSEGTEKPIYF	TRBV25-1	TRBJ1-3
CASSPLGLAGPKSPTDTQYF	TRBV5-1	TRBJ2-3
CASRAGGSVAGELFF	TRBV10-2	TRBJ2-2